This TCR beta chain was retrieved from a study of T cells in localized non-small cell lung cancer. Study-wide points: Clonality peaked in uninvolved adjacent lung rather than tumor. Sequence data derive from only one tumor region, so heterogeneity remains possible. Higher blood T cell density went with longer overall survival. The appearance of a median roughly 61 of the top 100 tumor clones was seen in adjacent lung.

Germline-derived CDR1 and CDR2 are SGHVS and FQNEAQ. This CDR3 has 19 amino acids. With V trimmed by 5 bases and J by 0 bases, 15 bases remained unmatched. TCRdb keeps only in-frame clones here, not all; method: immunoSEQ multiplex PCR. The sample lists about 60,000 clones, approximately 87% occurring once. A word on this clone: Its specificity is unknown.

Sequenced here: peripheral blood, sampled before any cancer treatment. The rearrangement joins TRBV7-8 to TRBJ2-7; 11 positions match TRBD2. The receptor was derived from a woman aged 40-70 years with stage I lung adenocarcinoma. CDR3 sequence (DNA): TGTGCCAGCAGCCCAAGGGCGGCTGGGACTAGCGGAGACTCCTACGAGCAGTACTTC. Protein: CASSPRAAGTSGDSYEQYF.